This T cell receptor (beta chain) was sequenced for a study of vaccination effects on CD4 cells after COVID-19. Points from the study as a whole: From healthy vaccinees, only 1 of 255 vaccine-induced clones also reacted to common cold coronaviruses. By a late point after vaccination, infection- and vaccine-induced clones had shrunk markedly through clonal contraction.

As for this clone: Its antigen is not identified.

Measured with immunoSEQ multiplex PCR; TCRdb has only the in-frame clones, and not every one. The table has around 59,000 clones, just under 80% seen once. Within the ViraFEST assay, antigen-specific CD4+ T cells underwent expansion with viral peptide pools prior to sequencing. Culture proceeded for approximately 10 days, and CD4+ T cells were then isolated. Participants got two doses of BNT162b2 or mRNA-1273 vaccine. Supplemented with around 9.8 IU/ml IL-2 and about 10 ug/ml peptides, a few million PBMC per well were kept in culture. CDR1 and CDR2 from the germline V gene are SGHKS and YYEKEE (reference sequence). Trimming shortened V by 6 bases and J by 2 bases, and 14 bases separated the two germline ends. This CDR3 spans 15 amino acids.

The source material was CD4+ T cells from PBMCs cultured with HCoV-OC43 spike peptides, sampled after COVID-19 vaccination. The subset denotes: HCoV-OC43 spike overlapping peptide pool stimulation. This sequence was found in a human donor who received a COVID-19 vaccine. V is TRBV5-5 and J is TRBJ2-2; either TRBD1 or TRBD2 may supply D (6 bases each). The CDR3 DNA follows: TGTGCCAGCACCACGCGGGACACTAACACCGGGGAGCTGTTTTTT. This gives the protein CASTTRDTNTGELFF.